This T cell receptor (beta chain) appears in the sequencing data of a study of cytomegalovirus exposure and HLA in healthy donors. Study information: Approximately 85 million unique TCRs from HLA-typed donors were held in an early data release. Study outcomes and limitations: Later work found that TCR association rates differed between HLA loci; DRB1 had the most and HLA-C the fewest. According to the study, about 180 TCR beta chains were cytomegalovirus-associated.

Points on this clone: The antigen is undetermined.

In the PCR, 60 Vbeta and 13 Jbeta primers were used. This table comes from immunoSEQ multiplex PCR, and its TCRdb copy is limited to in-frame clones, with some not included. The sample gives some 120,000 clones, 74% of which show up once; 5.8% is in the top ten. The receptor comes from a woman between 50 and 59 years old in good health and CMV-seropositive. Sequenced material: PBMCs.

The CDR3: CSVAPGQVTDTQYF. DNA for the CDR3: TGCAGCGTTGCGCCGGGACAAGTCACAGATACGCAGTATTTT. This rearrangement joins TRBV29-1 to TRBJ2-3; a weak D match, TRBD1 (6 bases). Trimming took off 4 bases at V and 2 bases at J, with 13 bases between the two ends. Germline loops: CDR1 SQVTM, CDR2 ANQGSEA. The CDR3 length is 14 residues.